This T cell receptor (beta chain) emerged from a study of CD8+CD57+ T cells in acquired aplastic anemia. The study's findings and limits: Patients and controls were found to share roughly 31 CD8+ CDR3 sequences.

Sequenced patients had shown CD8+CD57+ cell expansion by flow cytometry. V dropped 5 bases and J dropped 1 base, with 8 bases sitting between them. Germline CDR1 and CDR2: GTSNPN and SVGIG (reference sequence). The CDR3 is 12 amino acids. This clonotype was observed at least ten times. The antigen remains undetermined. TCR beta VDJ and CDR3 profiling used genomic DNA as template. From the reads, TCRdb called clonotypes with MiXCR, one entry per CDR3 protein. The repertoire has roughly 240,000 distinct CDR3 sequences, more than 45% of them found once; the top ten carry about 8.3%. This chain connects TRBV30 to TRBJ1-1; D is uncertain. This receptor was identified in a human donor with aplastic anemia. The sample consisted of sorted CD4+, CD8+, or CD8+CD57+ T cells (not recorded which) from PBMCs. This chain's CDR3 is CAWGRKNTEAFF. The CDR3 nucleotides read TGTGCCTGGGGACGGAAGAACACTGAAGCTTTCTTT.